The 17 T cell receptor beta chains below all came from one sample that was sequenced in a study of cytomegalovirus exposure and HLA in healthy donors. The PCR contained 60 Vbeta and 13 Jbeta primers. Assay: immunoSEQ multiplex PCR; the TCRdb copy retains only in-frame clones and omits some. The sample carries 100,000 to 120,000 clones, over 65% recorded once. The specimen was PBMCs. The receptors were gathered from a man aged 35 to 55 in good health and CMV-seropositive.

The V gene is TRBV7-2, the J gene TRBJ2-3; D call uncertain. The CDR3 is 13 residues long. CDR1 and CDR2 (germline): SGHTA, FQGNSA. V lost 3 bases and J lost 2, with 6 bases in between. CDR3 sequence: CASSLGSTDTQYF. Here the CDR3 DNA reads TGTGCCAGCAGCTTGGGCTCCACAGATACGCAGTATTTT.

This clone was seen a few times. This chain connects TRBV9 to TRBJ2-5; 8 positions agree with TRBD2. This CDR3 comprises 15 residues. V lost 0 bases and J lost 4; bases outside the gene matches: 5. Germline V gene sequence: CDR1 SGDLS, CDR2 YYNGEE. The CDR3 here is CASSVGDSGIETQYF. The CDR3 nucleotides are TGTGCCAGCAGCGTAGGGGATAGCGGGATAGAGACCCAGTACTTC.

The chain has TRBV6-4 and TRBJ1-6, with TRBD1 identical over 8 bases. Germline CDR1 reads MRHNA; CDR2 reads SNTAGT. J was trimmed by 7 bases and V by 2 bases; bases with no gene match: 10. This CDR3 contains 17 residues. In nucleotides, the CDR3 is TGTGCCAGCAGTGACACTAAAGGGACAGGCAAGAATTCACCCCTCCACTTT. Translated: CASSDTKGTGKNSPLHF.

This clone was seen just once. The CDR3 sequence: CASSVEGGPGETQYF. The CDR3 nucleotides read TGTGCCAGCAGCGTAGAGGGGGGGCCAGGGGAGACCCAGTACTTC. The chain employs TRBV9 and TRBJ2-5; a possible D gene is TRBD2 (7 bases). V dropped 0 bases and J dropped 5 bases, with 14 bases sitting between them. This CDR3 comprises 15 residues. The germline CDR1 and CDR2 sequences are SGDLS and YYNGEE.

CDR3 sequence: CASSDRGYSNQPQHF. The CDR3 coding sequence is TGTGCCAGCAGTGATCGAGGATATAGCAATCAGCCCCAGCATTTT. The chain recombines TRBV2 with TRBJ1-5; D is ambiguous. Trimming cost V 3 bases and J 0 bases, with 9 bases left between them. From germline, CDR1 is SNHLY and CDR2 FYNNEI. The CDR3 extends over 15 amino acids.

CDR3 in DNA: TGTGCCAGCAGCTTAGGAGGTTCTCAGCCCCAGCATTTT. Its protein is CASSLGGSQPQHF. The chain carries TRBV7-2 and TRBJ1-5; D is undetermined. CDR1 and CDR2 (germline): SGHTA, FQGNSA. V lost 1 base to trimming and J lost 6 bases, with 7 bases between them. The CDR3 runs 13 residues.

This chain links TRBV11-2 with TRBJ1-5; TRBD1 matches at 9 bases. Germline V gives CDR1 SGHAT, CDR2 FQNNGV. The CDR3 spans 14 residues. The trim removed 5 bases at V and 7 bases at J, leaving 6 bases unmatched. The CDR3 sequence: CASSPSTGGQPQHF. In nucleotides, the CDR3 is TGTGCCAGCAGCCCGTCGACAGGGGGACAGCCCCAGCATTTT.

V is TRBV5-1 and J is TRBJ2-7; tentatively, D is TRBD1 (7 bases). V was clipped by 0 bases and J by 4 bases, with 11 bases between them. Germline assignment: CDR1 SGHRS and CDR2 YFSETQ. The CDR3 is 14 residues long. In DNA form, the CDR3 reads TGCGCCAGCAGCTTGGCTTCAGGGGGGTACGAGCAGTACTTC. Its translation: CASSLASGGYEQYF.

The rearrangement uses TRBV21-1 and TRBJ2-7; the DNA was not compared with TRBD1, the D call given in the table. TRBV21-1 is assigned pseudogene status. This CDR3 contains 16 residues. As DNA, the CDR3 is TGTGCCAGCAGCAAACATCCCAGGGGGCTCTTCTGCGAGCAGTACTTC. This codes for CASSKHPRGLFCEQYF.

CDR3 in amino acids: CASRKGFATNEKLFF. CDR3 DNA sequence: TGTGCCAGTCGGAAGGGGTTTGCAACTAATGAAAAACTGTTTTTT. This rearrangement joins TRBV9 to TRBJ1-4, with D possibly matching TRBD1 (5 bases). The ends were cut back, 8 bases at V and 0 bases at J, with 14 bases in the middle. Germline CDR1 reads SGDLS; CDR2 reads YYNGEE. This CDR3 region has 15 residues.

CDR3 nucleotide sequence: TGTGCCAGTAGTATAGTGGACACTGTGAACACTGAAGCTTTCTTT. Encoded protein: CASSIVDTVNTEAFF. This chain uses TRBV19 with TRBJ1-1; maybe TRBD1 (5 bases). The CDR3 covers 15 residues. The V and J ends lost 1 base and 0 bases respectively, with 9 bases between them. Per germline, CDR1 LNHDA and CDR2 SQIVND (reference sequence).

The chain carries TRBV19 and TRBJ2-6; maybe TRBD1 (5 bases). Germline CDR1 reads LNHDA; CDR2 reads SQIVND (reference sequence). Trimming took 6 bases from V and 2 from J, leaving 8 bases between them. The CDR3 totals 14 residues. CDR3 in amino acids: CASSGRAGANVLTF. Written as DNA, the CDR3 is TGTGCCAGTAGCGGCAGGGCTGGGGCCAACGTCCTGACTTTC.

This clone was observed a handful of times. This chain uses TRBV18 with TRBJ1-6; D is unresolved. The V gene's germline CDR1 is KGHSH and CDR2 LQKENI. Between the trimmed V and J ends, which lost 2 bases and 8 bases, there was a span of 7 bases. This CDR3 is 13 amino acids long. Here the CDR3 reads CASSPISDSPLHF. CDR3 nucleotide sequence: TGTGCCAGCTCACCAATCTCAGATTCACCCCTCCACTTT.

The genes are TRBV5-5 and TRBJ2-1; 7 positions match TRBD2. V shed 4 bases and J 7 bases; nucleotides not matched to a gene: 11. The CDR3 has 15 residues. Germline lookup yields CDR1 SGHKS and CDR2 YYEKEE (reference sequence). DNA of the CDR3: TGTGCCAGCAGCATCCCCGGCGGGGGAAGGAATGAGCAGTTCTTC. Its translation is CASSIPGGGRNEQFF.

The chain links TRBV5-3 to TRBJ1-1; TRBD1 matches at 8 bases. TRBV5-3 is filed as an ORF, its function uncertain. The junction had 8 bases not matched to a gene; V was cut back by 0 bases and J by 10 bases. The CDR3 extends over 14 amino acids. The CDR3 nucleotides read TGTGCCAGAAGCTTGGGCAGGGGGCGAGGAATAGCTTTCTTT. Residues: CARSLGRGRGIAFF.

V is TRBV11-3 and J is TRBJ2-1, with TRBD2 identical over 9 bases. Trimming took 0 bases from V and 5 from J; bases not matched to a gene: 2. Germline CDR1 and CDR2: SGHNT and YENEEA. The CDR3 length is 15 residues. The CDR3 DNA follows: TGTGCCAGCAGCTTAGAGGGACTAGCCAACAATGAGCAGTTCTTC. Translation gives CASSLEGLANNEQFF.

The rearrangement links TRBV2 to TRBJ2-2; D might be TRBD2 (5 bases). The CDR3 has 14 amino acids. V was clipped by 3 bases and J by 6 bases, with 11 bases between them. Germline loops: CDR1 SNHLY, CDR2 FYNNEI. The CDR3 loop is CASSESRGPGELFF. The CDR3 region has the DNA TGTGCCAGCAGTGAGTCCAGAGGGCCCGGGGAGCTGTTTTTT.